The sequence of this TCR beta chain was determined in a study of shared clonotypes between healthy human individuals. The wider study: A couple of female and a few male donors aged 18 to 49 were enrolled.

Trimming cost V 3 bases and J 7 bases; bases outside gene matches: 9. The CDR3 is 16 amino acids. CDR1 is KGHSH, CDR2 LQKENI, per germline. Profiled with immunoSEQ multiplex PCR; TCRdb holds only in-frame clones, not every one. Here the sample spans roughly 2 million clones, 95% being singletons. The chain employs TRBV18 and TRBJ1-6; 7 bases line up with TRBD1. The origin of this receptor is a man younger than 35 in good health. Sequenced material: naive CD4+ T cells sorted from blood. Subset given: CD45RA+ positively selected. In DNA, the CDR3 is TGTGCCAGCTCACCGACAGGGACCCCTTGGAATTCACCCCTCCACTTT. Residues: CASSPTGTPWNSPLHF.